These T cell receptor beta chains were read from a single sample in a study of response to subunit inactivated influenza vaccine. Using its own MiXCR run on the RT-PCR reads, TCRdb lists one record per CDR3 protein. The sample lists some 300,000 distinct CDR3 sequences; approximately 21% were seen once. This specimen consisted of PBMCs from blood, obtained less than 22 months after vaccination. The receptors originated from a man between 50 and 69 years old who received an inactivated influenza vaccine. Each CDR3 is given with its conserved first and last residue.

J gene: TRBJ2-1
V gene: TRBV28
CDR3 protein: CASSLIRENQGEQFF

J gene: TRBJ1-2
V gene: TRBV5-1
CDR3 protein: CASSPGTETGYTF

J gene: TRBJ1-2
V gene: TRBV3-1
CDR3 protein: CASSRDLAYGYTF

J gene: TRBJ2-3
V gene: TRBV11-2
CDR3 protein: CASSFRGTSTDTQYF

J gene: TRBJ1-1
V gene: TRBV5-5
CDR3 protein: CASSLRVSEAFF

J gene: TRBJ2-1
V gene: TRBV25-1
CDR3 protein: CASGLPSGSYNEQFF

J gene: TRBJ1-6
V gene: TRBV12-3/TRBV12-4
CDR3 protein: CASSRGQGISDSPLHF

J gene: TRBJ1-6
V gene: TRBV5-1
CDR3 protein: CASSLGSLGTPLHF

J gene: TRBJ1-1
V gene: TRBV7-2
CDR3 protein: CASSFQTGNTEAFF

J gene: TRBJ1-6
V gene: TRBV20-1
CDR3 protein: CSAIGPGSPLHF

J gene: TRBJ1-5
V gene: TRBV6-1
CDR3 protein: CASIEQGASQPQHF

J gene: TRBJ1-6
V gene: TRBV5-1
CDR3 protein: CASSSERGRNSPLHF

J gene: TRBJ1-5
V gene: TRBV20-1
CDR3 protein: CSAPQASNQPQHF

J gene: TRBJ1-6
V gene: TRBV6-5
CDR3 protein: CASSYRGTSYNSPLHF